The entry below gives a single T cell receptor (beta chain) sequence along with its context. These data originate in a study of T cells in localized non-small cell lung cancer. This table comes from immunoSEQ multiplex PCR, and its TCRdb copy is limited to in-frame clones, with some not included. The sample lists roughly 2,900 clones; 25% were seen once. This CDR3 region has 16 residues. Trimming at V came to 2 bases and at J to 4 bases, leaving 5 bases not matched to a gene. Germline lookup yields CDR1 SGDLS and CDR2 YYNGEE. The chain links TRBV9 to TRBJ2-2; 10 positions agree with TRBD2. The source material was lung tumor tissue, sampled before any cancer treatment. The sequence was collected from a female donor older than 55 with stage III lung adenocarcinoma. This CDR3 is CASSVLAGGSTGELFF. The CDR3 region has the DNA TGTGCCAGCAGCGTCTTAGCGGGAGGTAGCACCGGGGAGCTGTTTTTT.